This T cell receptor beta chain originates from a study of long-term antiretroviral therapy in people with HIV. General study results and limits: Before ART, certain clones expanded, and these dominated the repertoire at all time points.

The authors ran the immunoSEQ assay, v3.0, at survey level. Roughly 40,000-55,000 T-cell genomes per sample were the sequencing target. Using immunoSEQ multiplex PCR, the repertoire was profiled, and TCRdb retains in-frame clones only, with some absent. The data show about 36,000 clones, less than 85% seen once. As regards this clone: No antigen is known for it.

There are 17 residues in the CDR3. Trimming shortened V by 4 bases and J by 0 bases, and 19 bases separated the two germline ends. Germline V CDR1 and CDR2: SGHDT, YYEEEE. Sequencing used unsorted PBMCs, obtained 3.4 years after starting antiretroviral therapy. The sequence was obtained from a man aged 25-40 years with HIV. The chain employs TRBV5-6 and TRBJ1-2; no reliable D call. CDR3 nucleotides: TGTGCCAGCAGCCGCCCAAGGCGGGGAAACTCTAACTATGGCTACACCTTC. Its translation is CASSRPRRGNSNYGYTF.